The 16 T cell receptor beta chains listed next were all sequenced from one sample in a study of blood T cell repertoires in COVID-19. Method: immunoSEQ multiplex PCR; TCRdb's copy keeps in-frame clones and lacks some. The sample yields about 370,000 clones, approximately 89% seen once. What was sequenced was peripheral blood. All receptors come from a woman aged 30 to 39 with COVID-19, enrolled during active disease.

This clone has only a few counts. The chain recombines TRBV29-1 with TRBJ2-3, with D unresolved. Trimming removed 4 bases from V and 5 bases from J, with 19 bases in between. Germline CDR1 SQVTM, CDR2 ANQGSEA. CDR3 length: 15 amino acids. CDR3 residues: CSVALLAVLGDTQYF. The CDR3 DNA reads TGCAGCGTTGCCCTCCTCGCGGTCCTAGGAGATACGCAGTATTTT.

A note on this clone: The junction does not match germline at one end; this may be a read error. The rearrangement uses TRBV2 and TRBJ2-7; 9 bases map to TRBD2. This CDR3 region has 14 residues. CDR1 is SNHLY and CDR2 is FYNNEI in the germline V gene. CDR3 sequence reads: CASRRAGGSYEQHF. The CDR3 nucleotides read TGTGCCAGCAGGCGAGCGGGAGGCTCCTACGAGCAGCACTTC.

The chain uses TRBV6-1 and TRBJ2-7, with TRBD2 matching over 7 bases. The V gene's germline CDR1 is MNHNS and CDR2 SASEGT. The CDR3 runs 13 residues. With 5 bases clipped from V and 5 bases from J, the junction kept 6 bases outside the gene matches. The CDR3 spells CASSKRGANEQYF. As DNA, the CDR3 is TGTGCCAGCAGTAAGCGGGGCGCGAACGAGCAGTACTTC.

V usage is TRBV9 and J usage is TRBJ2-1, with 12 bases fitting TRBD2. The V gene end was trimmed by 3 bases and the J gene end by 7 bases; junction bases not matched to a gene: 5. Germline V CDR1 and CDR2: SGDLS, YYNGEE. The CDR3 has 15 amino acids. CDR3 amino acids: CASSGTSGRSNEQFF. For the CDR3, the DNA is TGTGCCAGCAGCGGAACTAGCGGGAGGTCTAATGAGCAGTTCTTC.

This clone was recorded a few times. The chain couples TRBV24-1 to TRBJ2-7, with 11 bases aligning to TRBD2. The CDR3 covers 16 residues. Germline lookup yields CDR1 KGHDR and CDR2 SFDVKD. The V segment lost 2 bases and the J segment 7 bases; nucleotides outside the gene matches: 9. CDR3 bases: TGTGCCACCAGTGATTCCGGGACTAGCGGTAGGTGGGAGCAGTACTTC. This translates into CATSDSGTSGRWEQYF.

This clone has just a few counts. The rearrangement joins TRBV3-1 (or the pseudogene TRBV3-2) to TRBJ2-7; D ambiguous. The germline V gene has CDR1 LGHDT and CDR2 YNNKEL (reference sequence). The CDR3 extends over 11 amino acids. V was cut by 1 base and J by 6 bases, with 4 bases left in between. As DNA, the CDR3 is TGTGCCAGCAGCCAAGGGGCCGAGCAGTACTTC. Translation: CASSQGAEQYF.

This clone is a singleton in its sample. The chain has TRBV7-9 and TRBJ2-7; 15 nucleotides match TRBD2. J gave up 3 bases and V 5 bases, and 11 bases lay outside the gene matches. The length of the CDR3 is 18 residues. CDR1 and CDR2 (germline): SEHNR, FQNEAQ (reference sequence). The CDR3 DNA follows: TGTGCCAGCAGCACGGGACTAGCGGGAGGACATTCCAGCTACGAGCAGTACTTC. This gives the protein CASSTGLAGGHSSYEQYF. Using reference TRBV7-9 and TRBJ2-7 for the parts outside the CDR3, the full variable domain is DTGVSQNPRHKITKRGQNVTFRCDPISEHNRLYWYRQTLGQGPEFLTYFQNEAQLEKSRLLSDRFSAERPKGSFSTLEIQRTEQGDSAMYLCASSTGLAGGHSSYEQYFGPGTRLTVT.

This clone was recorded once. This chain links TRBV28 with TRBJ2-7, with TRBD2 as a possible D gene (5 bases). In germline, CDR1 is MDHEN, CDR2 SYDVKM. The CDR3 has 14 amino acids. Trimming left V 5 bases short and J 5 bases short, with 16 bases between. The CDR3 loop reads CASSPPPGFHEQYF. CDR3 DNA sequence: TGTGCCAGCAGTCCCCCCCCGGGGTTCCACGAGCAGTACTTC.

For the CDR3, the DNA is TGTGCCAGTAGTAGGAACAGGACCCCCTACGAGCAGTACTTC. The encoded protein is CASSRNRTPYEQYF. The chain employs TRBV19 and TRBJ2-7; possibly TRBD1 for D (5 bases). Trimming removed 4 bases from V and 2 bases from J, with 12 bases in between. Germline values: CDR1 LNHDA, CDR2 SQIVND (reference sequence). The CDR3 runs to 14 residues. Variable domain in full (rest from reference TRBV19 and TRBJ2-7): DGGITQSPKYLFRKEGQNVTLSCEQNLNHDAMYWYRQDPGQGLRLIYYSQIVNDFQKGDIAEGYSVSREKKESFPLTVTSAQKNPTAFYLCASSRNRTPYEQYFGPGTRLTVT.

The rearrangement uses TRBV25-1 and TRBJ2-1; TRBD1 agrees at 9 bases. With 3 bases clipped from V and 6 bases from J, the junction kept 9 bases outside the gene matches. This CDR3 contains 16 residues. The germline gives CDR1 MGHDK, CDR2 SYGVNS. CDR3 residues: CASSDPHRGRSNEQFF. DNA of the CDR3: TGTGCCAGCAGTGATCCCCACAGGGGGCGGTCCAATGAGCAGTTCTTC.

This chain links TRBV30 with TRBJ2-3, with TRBD2 identical over 12 bases. J was trimmed by 6 bases and V by 1 base; bases with no gene match: 20. The V gene's germline CDR1 is GTSNPN and CDR2 SVGIG (reference sequence). This CDR3 contains 20 residues. The DNA of the CDR3 is TGTGCCTGGAGTGGGGGGGTAAAAAGGACTAGCGGGATAAGGGGTGATACGCAGTATTTT. It yields the protein CAWSGGVKRTSGIRGDTQYF.

This chain links TRBV5-1 with TRBJ2-7; D is uncertain. V dropped 0 bases and J dropped 0 bases, with 10 bases sitting between them. Germline V gene sequence: CDR1 SGHRS, CDR2 YFSETQ. The CDR3 extends over 15 amino acids. The CDR3 region is CASSLDPSSSYEQYF. In DNA form, the CDR3 reads TGCGCCAGCAGCTTGGACCCCTCCAGCTCCTACGAGCAGTACTTC.

The chain employs TRBV29-1 and TRBJ2-7; 7 bases match TRBD2. The CDR3 loop spans 14 amino acids. Germline V gene sequence: CDR1 SQVTM, CDR2 ANQGSEA. The trim removed 3 bases at V and 3 bases at J, leaving 8 bases unmatched. CDR3 coding DNA: TGCAGCGTTGAGGTTGCGGGGGTAGTCTACGAGCAGTACTTC. This gives the protein CSVEVAGVVYEQYF.

V is TRBV6-5 and J is TRBJ1-1; 9 bases are shared with TRBD1. The CDR3 is 15 amino acids. The germline V gene has CDR1 MNHEY and CDR2 SVGAGI. J lost 5 bases, V lost 6 bases, and 10 bases had no gene match. DNA of the CDR3: TGTGCCAGCAGACCGCTTACAGGGGGCGAGACTGAAGCTTTCTTT. Encoded protein: CASRPLTGGETEAFF.

CDR3 in amino acids: CASSSGTGGGYTF. In nucleotides, the CDR3 is TGTGCCAGCAGCTCCGGGACAGGAGGTGGCTACACCTTC. The chain uses TRBV5-4 and TRBJ1-2, with 8 bases fitting TRBD1. V gave up 3 bases and J gave up 7 bases; unmatched junction bases: 5. CDR3 length equals 13 residues. The V gene's germline CDR1 is SGHNT and CDR2 YYREEE (reference sequence).

The genes are TRBV5-1 and TRBJ2-7, with TRBD1 identical over 7 bases. V shed 2 bases and J 3 bases; nucleotides not matched to a gene: 5. CDR3 length: 14 amino acids. Germline CDR1 is SGHRS and CDR2 is YFSETQ. The CDR3: CASSFSQGSYEQYF. The CDR3 DNA follows: TGCGCCAGCAGCTTCTCACAGGGGAGCTACGAGCAGTACTTC.